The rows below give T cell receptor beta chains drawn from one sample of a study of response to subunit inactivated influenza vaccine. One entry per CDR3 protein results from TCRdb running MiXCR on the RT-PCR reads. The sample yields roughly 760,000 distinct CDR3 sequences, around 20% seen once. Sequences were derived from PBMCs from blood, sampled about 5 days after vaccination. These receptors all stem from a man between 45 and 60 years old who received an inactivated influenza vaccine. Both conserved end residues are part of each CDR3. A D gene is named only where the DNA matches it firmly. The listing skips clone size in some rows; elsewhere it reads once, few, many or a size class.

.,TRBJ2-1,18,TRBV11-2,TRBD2,CASEGLAGGRSSYNEQFF,TGTGCCAGTGAAGGACTAGCGGGAGGCCGAAGCTCCTACAATGAGCAGTTCTTC
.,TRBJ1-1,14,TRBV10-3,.,CAIRGGPLNTEAFF,TGTGCCATCAGAGGGGGACCCTTGAACACTGAAGCTTTCTTT
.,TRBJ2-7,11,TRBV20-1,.,CSAVWGGVQYF,TGCAGTGCGGTGTGGGGGGGCGTGCAGTACTTC
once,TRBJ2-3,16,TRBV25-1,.,CASTESWGQGTDTQYF,TGTGCCAGCACTGAATCATGGGGGCAGGGCACAGATACGCAGTATTTT
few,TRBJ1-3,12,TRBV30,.,CAGSFSGNTIYF,TGTGCCGGCTCGTTCTCTGGAAACACCATATATTTT
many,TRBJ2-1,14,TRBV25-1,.,CASSPERTVDEQFF,TGTGCCAGCAGTCCAGAGAGGACGGTCGATGAGCAGTTCTTC
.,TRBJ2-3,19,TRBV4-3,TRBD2,CASSQDGGWLAGGMDTQYF,TGCGCCAGCAGCCAAGATGGGGGTTGGCTAGCGGGGGGGATGGATACGCAGTATTTT
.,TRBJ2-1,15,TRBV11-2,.,CASSPNRGPSSEQFF,TGTGCCAGCAGCCCCAACCGGGGGCCTAGCTCTGAGCAGTTCTTC
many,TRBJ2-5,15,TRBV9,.,CASSVSTGWEETQYF,TGTGCCAGCAGCGTTTCTACCGGGTGGGAGGAGACCCAGTACTTC
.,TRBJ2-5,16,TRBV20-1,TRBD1,CSARDRLRGQWETQYF,TGCAGTGCTAGAGATCGGTTGAGGGGGCAATGGGAGACCCAGTACTTC
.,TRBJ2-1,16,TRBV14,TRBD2,CASSHSSGRGNNEQFF,TGTGCCAGCAGCCATTCTAGCGGGAGGGGCAACAATGAGCAGTTCTTC
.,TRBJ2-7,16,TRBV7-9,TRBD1,CASSFGSGTGIYEQYF,TGTGCCAGCAGCTTCGGATCCGGGACAGGGATCTACGAGCAGTACTTC
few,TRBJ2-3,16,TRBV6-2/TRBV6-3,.,CASALVDHSGTDTQYF,TGTGCCAGCGCCCTCGTGGACCACTCAGGCACAGATACGCAGTATTTT
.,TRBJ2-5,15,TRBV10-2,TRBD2,CASMELAGGPGTQYF,TGCGCCAGCATGGAACTAGCGGGGGGCCCCGGGACCCAGTACTTC
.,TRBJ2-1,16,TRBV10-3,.,CAISESRFSLPNEQFF,TGTGCCATCAGTGAGTCGAGATTTTCCCTGCCCAATGAGCAGTTCTTC